This passage covers 11 T cell receptor beta chains from one sample sequenced in a study of cytomegalovirus exposure and HLA in healthy donors. PCR used 60 Vbeta primers and 13 Jbeta primers. Some clones are missing from TCRdb's copy, which holds only in-frame ones; the method was immunoSEQ multiplex PCR. The sample comprises 150,000 or so clones, 79% of which are singletons, and 6.5% to 8% rests with the top ten. The sequenced sample consisted of PBMCs. The receptors shown here come from a woman in her forties in good health and CMV-seropositive.

The chain links TRBV7-9 to TRBJ2-7; TRBD2 is a possible D gene (6 bases). The CDR3 is 14 amino acids. Trimming stripped 2 bases from V and 5 bases from J, with 13 bases between. Germline assignment: CDR1 SEHNR and CDR2 FQNEAQ (reference sequence). The CDR3 spells CASSLSGGGDEQYF. CDR3 DNA: TGTGCCAGCAGCTTAAGCGGAGGCGGGGACGAGCAGTACTTC.

This clone has more than one count but fewer than ten. The genes are TRBV15 and TRBJ2-3; D not certain. CDR1 LNHNV and CDR2 YYDKDF come from the germline V gene (reference sequence). V gave up 0 bases and J gave up 0 bases, with 13 bases separating them. The CDR3 loop spans 17 amino acids. CDR3 loop: CATSREQPGLSTDTQYF. CDR3 nucleotides: TGTGCCACCAGCAGAGAGCAGCCAGGCCTTAGCACAGATACGCAGTATTTT.

The chain combines TRBV2 with TRBJ1-2; possible D gene TRBD1, 5 bases. In germline, CDR1 is SNHLY, CDR2 FYNNEI. The CDR3 spans 14 residues. The ends were cut back, 6 bases at V and 3 bases at J, with 14 bases in the middle. The CDR3 loop reads CASRPPGTYYGYTF. The CDR3 DNA follows: TGTGCCAGCAGGCCTCCCGGGACTTACTATGGCTACACCTTC.

The V and J genes are TRBV6-1 and TRBJ2-1, with D possibly matching TRBD2 (6 bases). Per germline, CDR1 MNHNS and CDR2 SASEGT. This CDR3 region has 15 residues. V lost 2 bases, J lost 3 bases, and 11 bases lay in between. For the CDR3, the DNA is TGTGCCAGCAGTGAAATGGCGGGGAACTACAATGAGCAGTTCTTC. As protein: CASSEMAGNYNEQFF.

V usage is TRBV29-1 and J usage is TRBJ1-1; D remains unclear. The V end lost 4 bases, the J end lost 4 bases, and 10 bases lay between the germline ends. CDR3 size: 12 residues. Per germline, CDR1 SQVTM and CDR2 ANQGSEA. The CDR3 sequence is CSVAGSITEAFF. In nucleotides, the CDR3 is TGCAGCGTTGCGGGGAGTATCACTGAAGCTTTCTTT.

V gene TRBV6-5 combines with J gene TRBJ1-1, with no clear D. Germline V CDR1 and CDR2: MNHEY, SVGAGI. This CDR3 contains 13 residues. Trimming pared 0 bases from V and 7 bases from J, leaving 9 bases between. The CDR3 DNA is TGTGCCAGCAGTTACTCGCGGGGAGGTGAAGCTTTCTTT. This codes for CASSYSRGGEAFF.

This chain links TRBV6-1 with TRBJ1-6; no definite D call. The CDR3 sequence is 13 residues long. Germline loops: CDR1 MNHNS, CDR2 SASEGT. V was pared by 2 bases and J by 5 bases, with 4 bases between. Here the CDR3 reads CASSETHNSPLHF. As DNA, the CDR3 is TGTGCCAGCAGTGAAACTCATAATTCACCCCTCCACTTT.

The chain employs TRBV27 and TRBJ2-7, with a possible D match to TRBD1 (8 bases). This CDR3 is 14 amino acids long. Trimming stripped 6 bases from V and 4 bases from J, with 16 bases between. Germline V CDR1 and CDR2: MNHEY, SMNVEV (reference sequence). CDR3 loop: CASSRGQGLYEQYF. CDR3 coding DNA: TGTGCCAGCAGCCGCGGACAGGGACTATACGAGCAGTACTTC.

The chain recombines TRBV10-2 with TRBJ2-7, with a weak D call TRBD1 (5 bases). The CDR3 totals 13 residues. The germline CDR1 and CDR2 sequences are WSHSY and SAAADI. Trimming left V 5 bases short and J 7 bases short, with 15 bases between. The CDR3 sequence: CASSRQRREEQYF. CDR3 DNA sequence: TGCGCCAGCAGTCGACAGAGAAGAGAGGAGCAGTACTTC.

The chain links TRBV10-3 to TRBJ1-4; possibly TRBD1 for D (5 bases). V gave up 7 bases and J gave up 4 bases, with 10 bases separating them. Germline V gene lookup returns CDR1 ENHRY and CDR2 SYGVKD. CDR3 length equals 13 residues. The DNA for the CDR3 is TGTGCCATCACTGACAGATATAATGAAAAACTGTTTTTT. It translates to CAITDRYNEKLFF.

This chain uses TRBV5-1 with TRBJ2-3; no clear D. The V end was cut by 2 bases, the J end by 6 bases, with 4 bases between. The CDR3 is 11 residues long. Germline assignment: CDR1 SGHRS and CDR2 YFSETQ. This chain's CDR3 is CASSFMDTQYF. The CDR3 DNA is TGCGCCAGCAGCTTCATGGATACGCAGTATTTT.